Following are 11 T cell receptor beta chains from one sample sequenced in a study of cytomegalovirus exposure and HLA in healthy donors. The PCR employed 60 Vbeta primers together with 13 Jbeta primers. The table came from immunoSEQ multiplex PCR; TCRdb's copy has only in-frame clones and leaves some out. The sample has 190,000 or so clones; over 80% are singletons. The sequencing sample was made of PBMCs. All receptors come from a man aged 45-60 years in good health and CMV-seronegative.

The gene calls are TRBV5-4 and TRBJ1-2; 9 nucleotides line up with TRBD1. V was clipped by 5 bases and J by 8 bases; unmatched bases: 4. The CDR3 covers 12 residues. The germline V gene has CDR1 SGHNT and CDR2 YYREEE (reference sequence). For the CDR3, the DNA is TGTGCCAGCAGTTGGACAGGGGTAGGCTACACCTTC. Translated, it gives CASSWTGVGYTF.

This clone was recorded once. This chain uses TRBV7-9 with TRBJ2-1; D possibly corresponds to TRBD2 (5 bases). The CDR3 sequence is 14 residues long. CDR1 SEHNR and CDR2 FQNEAQ come from the germline V gene (reference sequence). V gave up 1 base and J gave up 9 bases, with 13 bases separating them. The CDR3, as DNA: TGTGCCAGCAGCTTAGTAGTTGCTGGGAGTGAGCAGTTCTTC. Protein product: CASSLVVAGSEQFF.

With respect to this clone: The sample contains more than one DNA sequence encoding this CDR3. The chain has TRBV18 and TRBJ2-5; D possibly corresponds to TRBD2 (5 bases). The CDR3 covers 13 residues. Germline V lookup: CDR1 KGHSH, CDR2 LQKENI. Trimming pared 4 bases from V and 3 bases from J, leaving 9 bases between. Here the CDR3 reads CASSLGLKETQYF. The CDR3 DNA follows: TGTGCCAGCTCACTTGGACTTAAAGAGACCCAGTACTTC.

The rearrangement links TRBV28 to TRBJ2-5; a weak D match, TRBD1 (5 bases). From germline, CDR1 is MDHEN and CDR2 SYDVKM. V lost 2 bases and J lost 2, with 9 bases in between. This CDR3 region has 14 residues. This CDR3 is CASSLIYRQETQYF. CDR3 in DNA: TGTGCCAGCAGTTTAATTTACAGGCAAGAGACCCAGTACTTC. Using reference TRBV28 and TRBJ2-5 for the parts outside the CDR3, the full variable domain is DVKVTQSSRYLVKRTGEKVFLECVQDMDHENMFWYRQDPGLGLRLIYFSYDVKMKEKGDIPEGYSVSREKKERFSLILESASTNQTSMYLCASSLIYRQETQYFGPGTRLLVL.

V and J are TRBV2 and TRBJ1-2, with 7 bases lining up with TRBD1. This CDR3 contains 13 residues. Germline V lookup: CDR1 SNHLY, CDR2 FYNNEI. V was pared by 6 bases and J by 7 bases, with 8 bases of the junction left unmatched. CDR3 sequence reads: CASRSTGWSGYTF. In DNA form, the CDR3 reads TGTGCCAGCAGATCGACAGGGTGGTCTGGCTACACCTTC.

This clone was seen more than once but under ten times. The chain joins TRBV30 to TRBJ2-1, with TRBD2 matching 7 bases. CDR3 length: 16 residues. With V trimmed by 3 bases and J by 7 bases, 15 bases remained unmatched. CDR1 is GTSNPN, CDR2 SVGIG, per germline (reference sequence). The CDR3 here is CAWRGAGPAAWNEQFF. CDR3 DNA: TGTGCCTGGAGGGGAGCGGGACCCGCGGCCTGGAATGAGCAGTTCTTC.

V usage is TRBV28 and J usage is TRBJ2-7, with D tentatively TRBD2 (5 bases). This CDR3 spans 12 amino acids. Germline-derived CDR1 and CDR2 are MDHEN and SYDVKM. V lost 2 bases to trimming and J lost 10 bases, with 12 bases between them. DNA of the CDR3: TGTGCCAGCAGTTTAAAGGTCGGAGGACAGTACTTC. Its translation: CASSLKVGGQYF.

The chain uses TRBV5-1 and TRBJ2-1, with 9 bases lining up with TRBD2. V was pared by 5 bases and J by 5 bases, with 11 bases of the junction left unmatched. The germline gives CDR1 SGHRS, CDR2 YFSETQ. CDR3 length equals 16 residues. In DNA form, the CDR3 reads TGCGCCAGCAGGTACTCGACTAGCGGAGAAAACAATGAGCAGTTCTTC. Protein sequence: CASRYSTSGENNEQFF.

CDR3 DNA: TGCGCCAGCAGCCAAAATCCAGCGGGAGTAGCCGAGCAGTACTTC. Protein product: CASSQNPAGVAEQYF. The chain combines TRBV4-1 with TRBJ2-7; 8 bases line up with TRBD2. V gave up 2 bases and J gave up 6 bases; unmatched junction bases: 9. CDR3 size: 15 residues. Germline V gives CDR1 MGHRA, CDR2 YSYEKL.

The genes are TRBV7-2 and TRBJ2-6; possible D gene TRBD1, 5 bases. Germline V gene sequence: CDR1 SGHTA, CDR2 FQGNSA. V lost 2 bases and J lost 4, with 18 bases in between. This CDR3 has 18 residues. CDR3 bases: TGTGCCAGCAGCTTAAGGGGTGCAGGGCCCCCCGGGGCCAACGTCCTGACTTTC. Translation: CASSLRGAGPPGANVLTF.

J is TRBJ1-2 and V is TRBV19; no firm D call. CDR1 and CDR2 from the germline V gene are LNHDA and SQIVND (reference sequence). CDR3 size: 14 residues. Trimming pared 5 bases from V and 5 bases from J, leaving 15 bases between. CDR3 in DNA: TGTGCCAGTAGTCCAACTCCCGATCCTTATGGCTACACCTTC. This sequence encodes CASSPTPDPYGYTF.